This record concerns one TCR beta chain sequence. The data are from a study of patients and donors after allogeneic stem cell transplantation. The CDR3 runs 14 residues. V shed 3 bases and J 5 bases; nucleotides not matched to a gene: 7. Germline CDR1 MNHEY, CDR2 SMNVEV (reference sequence). TCRdb re-called the RT-PCR reads with MiXCR, one entry per CDR3 protein. The sample has under 200,000 distinct CDR3 sequences, roughly 22% seen once. The sequenced sample was blood, either unsorted or a sorted T cell fraction (not recorded which). The chain recombines TRBV27 with TRBJ2-7; 7 bases map to TRBD1. This sequence originates from a human donor who was either an allogeneic HSCT recipient or a stem cell or donor lymphocyte infusion donor (not recorded which). It is not recorded whose cells these are; they may come from a transplant donor. CDR3 DNA sequence: TGTGCCAGCAGTTTGGCAGGGGGTAGAAACGAGCAGTACTTC. It is translated as CASSLAGGRNEQYF.